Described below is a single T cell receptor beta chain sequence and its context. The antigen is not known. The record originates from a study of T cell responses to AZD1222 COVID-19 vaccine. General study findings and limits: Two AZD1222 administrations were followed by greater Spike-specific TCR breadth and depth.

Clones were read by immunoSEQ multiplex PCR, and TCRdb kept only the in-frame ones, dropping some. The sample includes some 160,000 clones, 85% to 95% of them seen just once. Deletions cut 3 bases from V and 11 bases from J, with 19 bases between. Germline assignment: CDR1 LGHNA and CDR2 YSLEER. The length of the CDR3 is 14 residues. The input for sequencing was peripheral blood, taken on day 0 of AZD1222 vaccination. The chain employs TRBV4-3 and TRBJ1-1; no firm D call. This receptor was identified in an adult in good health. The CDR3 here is CASSQEILGGVAFF. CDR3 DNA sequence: TGCGCCAGCAGCCAGGAGATTCTAGGCGGTGTTGCTTTCTTT.